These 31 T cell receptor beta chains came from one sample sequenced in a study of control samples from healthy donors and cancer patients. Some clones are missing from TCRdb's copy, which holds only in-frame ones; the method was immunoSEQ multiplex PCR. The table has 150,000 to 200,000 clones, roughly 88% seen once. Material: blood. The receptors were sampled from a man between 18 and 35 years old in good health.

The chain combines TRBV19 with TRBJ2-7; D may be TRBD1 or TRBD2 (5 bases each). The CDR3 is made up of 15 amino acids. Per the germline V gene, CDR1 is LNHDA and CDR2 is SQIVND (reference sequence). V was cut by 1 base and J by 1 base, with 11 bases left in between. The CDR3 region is CASSIAGTFSYEQYF. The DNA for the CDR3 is TGTGCCAGTAGTATAGCAGGGACCTTTTCCTACGAGCAGTACTTC.

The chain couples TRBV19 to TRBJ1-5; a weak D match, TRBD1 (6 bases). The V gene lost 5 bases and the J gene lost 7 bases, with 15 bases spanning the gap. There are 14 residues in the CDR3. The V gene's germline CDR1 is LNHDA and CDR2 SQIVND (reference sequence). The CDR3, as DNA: TGTGCCAGTAGTCTCGGACAGATCCGACAGCCCCAGCATTTT. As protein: CASSLGQIRQPQHF.

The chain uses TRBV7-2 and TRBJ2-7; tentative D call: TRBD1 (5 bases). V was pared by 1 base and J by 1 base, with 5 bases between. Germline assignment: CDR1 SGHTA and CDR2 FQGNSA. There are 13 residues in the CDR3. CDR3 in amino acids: CASSLDRSYEQYF. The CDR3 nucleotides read TGTGCCAGCAGCTTAGACAGGTCCTACGAGCAGTACTTC. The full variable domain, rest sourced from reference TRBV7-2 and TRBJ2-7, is GAGVSQSPSNKVTEKGKDVELRCDPISGHTALYWYRQSLGQGLEFLIYFQGNSAPDKSGLPSDRFSAERTGGSVSTLTIQRTQQEDSAVYLCASSLDRSYEQYFGPGTRLTVT.

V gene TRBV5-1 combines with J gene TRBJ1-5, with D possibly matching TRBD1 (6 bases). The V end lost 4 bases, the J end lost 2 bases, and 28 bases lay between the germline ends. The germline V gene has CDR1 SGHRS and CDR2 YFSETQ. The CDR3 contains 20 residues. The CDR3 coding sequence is TGCGCCAGCAGCCCCGGGTTTGCAGGGGTCGGTGGCGTCGGCAATCAGCCCCAGCATTTT. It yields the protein CASSPGFAGVGGVGNQPQHF.

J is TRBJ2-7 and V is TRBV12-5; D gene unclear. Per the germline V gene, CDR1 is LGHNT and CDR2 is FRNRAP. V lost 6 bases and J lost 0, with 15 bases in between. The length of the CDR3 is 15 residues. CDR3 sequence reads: CASGRATGSSYEQYF. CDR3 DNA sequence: TGTGCTAGTGGCCGGGCGACTGGAAGCTCCTACGAGCAGTACTTC.

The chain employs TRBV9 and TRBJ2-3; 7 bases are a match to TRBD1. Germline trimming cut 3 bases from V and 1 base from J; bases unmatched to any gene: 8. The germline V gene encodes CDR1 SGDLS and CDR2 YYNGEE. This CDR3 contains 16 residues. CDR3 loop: CASSGRQGVGTDTQYF. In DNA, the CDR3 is TGTGCCAGCAGCGGACGACAGGGAGTTGGCACAGATACGCAGTATTTT.

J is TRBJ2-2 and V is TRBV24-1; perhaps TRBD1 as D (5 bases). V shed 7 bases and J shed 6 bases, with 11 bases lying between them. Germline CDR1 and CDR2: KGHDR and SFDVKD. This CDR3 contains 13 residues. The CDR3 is CATRKQDSGELFF. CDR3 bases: TGTGCCACCAGGAAACAGGATTCCGGGGAGCTGTTTTTT.

The CDR3 coding sequence is TGTGCCAGCAGCTTCCGGACAGGGGTAGCCAAAAACATTCAGTACTTC. It codes for CASSFRTGVAKNIQYF. The J gene is TRBJ2-4, the V gene TRBV5-4, with 9 bases aligning to TRBD1. The germline gives CDR1 SGHNT, CDR2 YYREEE (reference sequence). CDR3 length equals 16 residues. Unmatched junction bases numbered 3, after V lost 2 bases and J lost 0 bases. The variable domain in full, with the rest retrieved from reference TRBV5-4 and TRBJ2-4, is ETGVTQSPTHLIKTRGQQVTLRCSSQSGHNTVSWYQQALGQGPQFIFQYYREEENGRGNFPPRFSGLQFPNYSSELNVNALELDDSALYLCASSFRTGVAKNIQYFGAGTRLSVL.

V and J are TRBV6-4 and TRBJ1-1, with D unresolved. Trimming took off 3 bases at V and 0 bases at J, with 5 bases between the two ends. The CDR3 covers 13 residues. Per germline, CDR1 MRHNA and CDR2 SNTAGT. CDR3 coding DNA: TGTGCCAGCAGTGATGGGTTGAACACTGAAGCTTTCTTT. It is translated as CASSDGLNTEAFF.

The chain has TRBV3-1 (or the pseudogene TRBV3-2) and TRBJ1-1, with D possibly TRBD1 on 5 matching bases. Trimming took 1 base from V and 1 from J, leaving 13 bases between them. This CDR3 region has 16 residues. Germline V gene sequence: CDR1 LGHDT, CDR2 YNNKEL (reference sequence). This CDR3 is CASSQGLGTKNTEAFF. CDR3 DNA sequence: TGTGCCAGCAGCCAAGGCCTAGGGACCAAGAACACTGAAGCTTTCTTT.

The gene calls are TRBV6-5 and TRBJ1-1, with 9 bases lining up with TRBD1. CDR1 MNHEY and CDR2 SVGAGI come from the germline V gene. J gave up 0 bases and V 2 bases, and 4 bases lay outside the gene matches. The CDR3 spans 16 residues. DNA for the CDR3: TGTGCCAGCAGTTACGACAGGGGGACGTTGAACACTGAAGCTTTCTTT. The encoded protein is CASSYDRGTLNTEAFF.

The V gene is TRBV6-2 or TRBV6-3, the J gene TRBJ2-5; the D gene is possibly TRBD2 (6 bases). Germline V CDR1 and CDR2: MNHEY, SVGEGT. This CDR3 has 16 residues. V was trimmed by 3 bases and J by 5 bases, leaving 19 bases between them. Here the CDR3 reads CASSYFGTPREETQYF. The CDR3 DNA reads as TGTGCCAGCAGTTATTTCGGGACCCCCCGGGAGGAGACCCAGTACTTC.

The CDR3 protein is CASSQDREGDETQYF. DNA for the CDR3: TGCGCCAGCAGCCAAGACAGGGAGGGAGACGAGACCCAGTACTTC. This chain connects TRBV4-3 to TRBJ2-5, with 7 bases fitting TRBD2. Trimming at V came to 0 bases and at J to 5 bases, leaving 6 bases not matched to a gene. The CDR3 runs 15 residues. CDR1 and CDR2 from the germline V gene are LGHNA and YSLEER.

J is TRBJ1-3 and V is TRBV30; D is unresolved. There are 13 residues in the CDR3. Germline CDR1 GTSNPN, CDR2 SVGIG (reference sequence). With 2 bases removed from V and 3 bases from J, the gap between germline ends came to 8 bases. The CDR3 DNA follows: TGTGCCTGGAGTCAACTAAGTGGAAACACCATATATTTT. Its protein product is CAWSQLSGNTIYF.

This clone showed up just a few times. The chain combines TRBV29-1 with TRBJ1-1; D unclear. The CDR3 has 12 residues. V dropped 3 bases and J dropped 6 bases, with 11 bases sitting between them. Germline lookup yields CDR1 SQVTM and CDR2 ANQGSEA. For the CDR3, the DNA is TGCAGCGTTGATGGACTGGGGTCTGAAGCTTTCTTT. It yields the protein CSVDGLGSEAFF. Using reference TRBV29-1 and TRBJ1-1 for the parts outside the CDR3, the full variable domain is SAVISQKPSRDICQRGTSLTIQCQVDSQVTMMFWYRQQPGQSLTLIATANQGSEATYESGFVIDKFPISRPNLTFSTLTVSNMSPEDSSIYLCSVDGLGSEAFFGQGTRLTVV.

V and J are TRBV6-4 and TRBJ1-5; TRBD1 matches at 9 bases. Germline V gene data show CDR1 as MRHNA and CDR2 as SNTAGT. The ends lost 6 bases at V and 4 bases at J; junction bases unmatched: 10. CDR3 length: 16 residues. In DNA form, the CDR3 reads TGTGCCAGCAGGAACCCTCTAGGACAGGGGAATCAGCCCCAGCATTTT. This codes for CASRNPLGQGNQPQHF.

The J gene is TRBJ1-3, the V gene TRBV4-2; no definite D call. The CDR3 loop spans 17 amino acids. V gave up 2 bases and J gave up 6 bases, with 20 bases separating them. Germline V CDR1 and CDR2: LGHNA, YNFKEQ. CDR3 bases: TGTGCCAGCAGCCAACGCGTCGGGTTTGAGGCCCTAAACACCATATATTTT. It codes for CASSQRVGFEALNTIYF.

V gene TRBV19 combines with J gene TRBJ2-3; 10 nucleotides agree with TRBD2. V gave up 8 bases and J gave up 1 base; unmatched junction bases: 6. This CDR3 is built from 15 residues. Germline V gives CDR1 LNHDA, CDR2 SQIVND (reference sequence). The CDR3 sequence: CASAPSGGRTDTQYF. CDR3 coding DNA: TGTGCCAGTGCCCCTAGCGGGGGCCGCACAGATACGCAGTATTTT.

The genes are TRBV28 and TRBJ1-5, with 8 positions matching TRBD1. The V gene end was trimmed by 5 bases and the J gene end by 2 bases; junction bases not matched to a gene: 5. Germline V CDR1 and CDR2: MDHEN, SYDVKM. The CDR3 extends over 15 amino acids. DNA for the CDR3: TGTGCCAGCAGTCTGACAGGGGCCCGCAATCAGCCCCAGCATTTT. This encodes CASSLTGARNQPQHF.

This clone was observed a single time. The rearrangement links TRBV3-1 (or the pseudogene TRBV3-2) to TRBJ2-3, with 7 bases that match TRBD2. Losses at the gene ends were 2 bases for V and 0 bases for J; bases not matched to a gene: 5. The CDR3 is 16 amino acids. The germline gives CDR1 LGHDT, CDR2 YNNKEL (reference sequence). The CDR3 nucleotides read TGTGCCAGCAGCCAACTGGCTAGCGGTAGCACAGATACGCAGTATTTT. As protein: CASSQLASGSTDTQYF.

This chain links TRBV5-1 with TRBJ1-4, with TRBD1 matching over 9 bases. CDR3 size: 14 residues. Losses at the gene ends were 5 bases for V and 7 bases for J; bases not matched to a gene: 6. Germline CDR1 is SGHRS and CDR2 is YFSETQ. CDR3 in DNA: TGCGCCAGCAGGCAGGACAGGGGAGGTGAAAAACTGTTTTTT. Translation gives CASRQDRGGEKLFF.

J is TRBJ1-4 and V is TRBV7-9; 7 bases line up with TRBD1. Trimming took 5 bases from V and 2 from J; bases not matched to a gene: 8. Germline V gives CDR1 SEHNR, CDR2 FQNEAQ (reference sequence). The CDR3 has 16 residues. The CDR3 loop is CASSIGTDPTNEKLFF. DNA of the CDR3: TGTGCCAGCAGCATAGGGACAGACCCCACTAATGAAAAACTGTTTTTT.

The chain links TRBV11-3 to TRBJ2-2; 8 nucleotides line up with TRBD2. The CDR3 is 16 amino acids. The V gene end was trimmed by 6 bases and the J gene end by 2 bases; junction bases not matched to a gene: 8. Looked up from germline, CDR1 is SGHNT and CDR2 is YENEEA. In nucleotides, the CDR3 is TGTGCCAGCAGTCTTAGGACTAGCTATAACACCGGGGAGCTGTTTTTT. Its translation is CASSLRTSYNTGELFF.

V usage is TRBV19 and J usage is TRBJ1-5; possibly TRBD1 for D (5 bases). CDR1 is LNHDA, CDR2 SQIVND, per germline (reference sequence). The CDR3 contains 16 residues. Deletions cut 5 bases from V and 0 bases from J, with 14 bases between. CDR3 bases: TGTGCCAGTAGTGGAGGGGAGATTTATAGCAATCAGCCCCAGCATTTT. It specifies CASSGGEIYSNQPQHF. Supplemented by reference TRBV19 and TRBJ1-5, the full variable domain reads DGGITQSPKYLFRKEGQNVTLSCEQNLNHDAMYWYRQDPGQGLRLIYYSQIVNDFQKGDIAEGYSVSREKKESFPLTVTSAQKNPTAFYLCASSGGEIYSNQPQHFGDGTRLSIL.

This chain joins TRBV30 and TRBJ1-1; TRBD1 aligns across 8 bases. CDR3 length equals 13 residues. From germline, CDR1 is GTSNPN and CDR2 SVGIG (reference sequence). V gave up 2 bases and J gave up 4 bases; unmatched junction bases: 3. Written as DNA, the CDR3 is TGTGCCTGGAGTCCAGGGGGCATCACTGAAGCTTTCTTT. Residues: CAWSPGGITEAFF.

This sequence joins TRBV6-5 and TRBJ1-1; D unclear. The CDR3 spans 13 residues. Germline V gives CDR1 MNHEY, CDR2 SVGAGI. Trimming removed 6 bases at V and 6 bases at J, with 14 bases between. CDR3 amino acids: CASSPGDWAEAFF. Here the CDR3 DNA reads TGTGCCAGCAGCCCCGGTGATTGGGCTGAAGCTTTCTTT.

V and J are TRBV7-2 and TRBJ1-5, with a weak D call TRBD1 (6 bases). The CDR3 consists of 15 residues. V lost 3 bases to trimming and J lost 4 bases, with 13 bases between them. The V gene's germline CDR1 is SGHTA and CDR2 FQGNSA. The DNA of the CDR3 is TGTGCCAGCAGCTTTAGGGACACGACTAATCAGCCCCAGCATTTT. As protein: CASSFRDTTNQPQHF. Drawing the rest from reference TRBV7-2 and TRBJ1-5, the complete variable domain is GAGVSQSPSNKVTEKGKDVELRCDPISGHTALYWYRQSLGQGLEFLIYFQGNSAPDKSGLPSDRFSAERTGGSVSTLTIQRTQQEDSAVYLCASSFRDTTNQPQHFGDGTRLSIL.

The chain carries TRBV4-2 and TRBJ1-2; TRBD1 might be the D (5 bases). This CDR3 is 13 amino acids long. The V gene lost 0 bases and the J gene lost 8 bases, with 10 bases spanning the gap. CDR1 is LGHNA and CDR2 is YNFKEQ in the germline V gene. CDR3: CASSQDRAGGYTF. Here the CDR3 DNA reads TGTGCCAGCAGCCAAGACAGGGCCGGCGGCTACACCTTC.

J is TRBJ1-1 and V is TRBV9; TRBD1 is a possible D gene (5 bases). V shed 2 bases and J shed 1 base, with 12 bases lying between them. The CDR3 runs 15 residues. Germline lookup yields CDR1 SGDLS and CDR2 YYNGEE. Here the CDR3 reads CASSVSGTGNTEAFF. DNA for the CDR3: TGTGCCAGCAGCGTTTCCGGGACGGGGAACACTGAAGCTTTCTTT. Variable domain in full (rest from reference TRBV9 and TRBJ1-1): DSGVTQTPKHLITATGQRVTLRCSPRSGDLSVYWYQQSLDQGLQFLIQYYNGEERAKGNILERFSAQQFPDLHSELNLSSLELGDSALYFCASSVSGTGNTEAFFGQGTRLTVV.

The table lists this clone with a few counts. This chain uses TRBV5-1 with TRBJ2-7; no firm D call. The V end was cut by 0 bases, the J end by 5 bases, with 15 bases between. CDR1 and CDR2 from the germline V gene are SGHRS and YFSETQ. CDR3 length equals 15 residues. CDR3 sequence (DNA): TGCGCCAGCAGCTTGGGAGTCTTAGGGATCAACGAGCAGTACTTC. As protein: CASSLGVLGINEQYF.

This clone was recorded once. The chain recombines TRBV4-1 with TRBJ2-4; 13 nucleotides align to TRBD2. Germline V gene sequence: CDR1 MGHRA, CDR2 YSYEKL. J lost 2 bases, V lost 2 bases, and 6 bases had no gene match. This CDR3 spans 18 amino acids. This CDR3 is CASSQYPTSGGPKNIQYF. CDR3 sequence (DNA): TGCGCCAGCAGCCAATACCCGACTAGCGGGGGGCCCAAAAACATTCAGTACTTC.